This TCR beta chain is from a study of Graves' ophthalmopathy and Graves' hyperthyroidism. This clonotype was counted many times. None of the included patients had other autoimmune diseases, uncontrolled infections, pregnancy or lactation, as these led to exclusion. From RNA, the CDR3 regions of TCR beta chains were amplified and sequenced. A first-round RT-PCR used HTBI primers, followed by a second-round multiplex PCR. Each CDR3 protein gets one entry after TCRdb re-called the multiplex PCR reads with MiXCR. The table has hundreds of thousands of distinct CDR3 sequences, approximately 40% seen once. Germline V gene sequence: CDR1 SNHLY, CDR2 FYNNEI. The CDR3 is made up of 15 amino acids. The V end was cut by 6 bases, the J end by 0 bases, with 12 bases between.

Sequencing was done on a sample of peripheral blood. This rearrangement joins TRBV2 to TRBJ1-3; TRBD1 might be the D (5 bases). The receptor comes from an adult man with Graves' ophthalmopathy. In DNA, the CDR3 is TGTGCCAGCAGGAGGTCAGGGTTCTCTGGAAACACCATATATTTT. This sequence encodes CASRRSGFSGNTIYF.